A single sample gave rise to the 30 T cell receptor beta chains below, sequenced in a study of somatic mutations in cytotoxic T cells in rheumatoid arthritis. Repertoires were generated with immunoSEQ multiplex PCR, while TCRdb's copy carries only in-frame clones and drops some. Of about 21,000 clones in the sample, about 80% were seen once. Sequences were obtained from CD8+ T cells sorted from blood. These receptors came from a man aged 18-30 years with rheumatoid arthritis.

This clone was found a few times. This sequence joins TRBV4-1 and TRBJ1-1; no firm D call. This CDR3 has 15 residues. V was shortened by 1 base and J by 1 base, with 10 bases between the two germline ends. Looked up from germline, CDR1 is MGHRA and CDR2 is YSYEKL. The CDR3 here is CASSQVDGTNTEAFF. The CDR3 DNA reads as TGCGCCAGCAGCCAAGTGGACGGCACGAACACTGAAGCTTTCTTT.

This clone has more than one count but fewer than ten. This chain uses TRBV14 with TRBJ2-1; 7 bases match TRBD1. The CDR3 totals 12 residues. The V gene's germline CDR1 is SGHDN and CDR2 FVKESK. V shed 4 bases and J 8 bases; nucleotides not matched to a gene: 2. The CDR3 spells CASSLQGYEQFF. For the CDR3, the DNA is TGTGCCAGCAGCCTACAGGGGTATGAGCAGTTCTTC.

The CDR3 loop reads CASSQEAGGSYEQYF. The CDR3 coding sequence is TGTGCCAGCAGCCAAGAAGCGGGGGGGTCCTACGAGCAGTACTTC. The chain joins TRBV4-2 to TRBJ2-7; TRBD2 matches at 10 bases. Germline V gene sequence: CDR1 LGHNA, CDR2 YNFKEQ. The V and J ends lost 0 bases and 1 base, in that order; junction bases with no gene match: 0. The CDR3 contains 15 residues.

The rearrangement joins TRBV15 to TRBJ1-4; weak D call: TRBD1 (6 bases). Germline-derived CDR1 and CDR2 are LNHNV and YYDKDF (reference sequence). The CDR3 extends over 14 amino acids. Trimming shortened V by 4 bases and J by 8 bases, and 14 bases separated the two germline ends. DNA of the CDR3: TGTGCCACCAGCAAACTTCAGGGACACGAAAAACTGTTTTTT. Translated, it gives CATSKLQGHEKLFF.

The V and J genes are TRBV5-5 and TRBJ2-5; a possible D gene is TRBD1 (5 bases). Germline lookup yields CDR1 SGHKS and CDR2 YYEKEE (reference sequence). V was shortened by 8 bases and J by 2 bases, with 13 bases between the two germline ends. This CDR3 is 13 amino acids long. The CDR3 protein is CASGALQQETQYF. CDR3 nucleotide sequence: TGTGCCAGTGGGGCCCTGCAGCAAGAGACCCAGTACTTC.

The table lists this clone with a count of one. This rearrangement joins TRBV6-1 to TRBJ1-3; 9 nucleotides line up with TRBD1. Germline CDR1 is MNHNS and CDR2 is SASEGT. V lost 2 bases, J lost 6 bases, and 8 bases stayed unmatched. The CDR3 extends over 16 amino acids. The CDR3 DNA reads as TGTGCCAGCAGTGAAAGACTTTGGGACAGGGCAAACACCATATATTTT. As protein: CASSERLWDRANTIYF.

The V gene is TRBV11-2, the J gene TRBJ2-5; possible D gene TRBD2, 5 bases. CDR3 length equals 11 residues. Germline V gives CDR1 SGHAT, CDR2 FQNNGV. V lost 5 bases and J 11 bases, leaving 12 bases between the germline ends. CDR3 DNA: TGTGCCAGCAGCGGAGGTATGGAGCAGTACTTC. Translating gives CASSGGMEQYF.

This chain joins TRBV6-1 and TRBJ1-4; 9 nucleotides match TRBD1. The CDR3 has 14 amino acids. The germline CDR1 and CDR2 sequences are MNHNS and SASEGT. Trimming cost V 11 bases and J 7 bases; bases outside gene matches: 11. CDR3 region: CALSRGTGSEKLFF. The CDR3 region has the DNA TGTGCCCTGTCTCGAGGGACAGGGAGTGAAAAACTGTTTTTT.

The chain combines TRBV7-9 with TRBJ1-2, with 9 positions matching TRBD1. The CDR3 totals 17 residues. The V gene's germline CDR1 is SEHNR and CDR2 FQNEAQ (reference sequence). J gave up 7 bases and V 6 bases, and 18 bases lay outside the gene matches. Here the CDR3 reads CASRRYAADRGSGGYTF. Here the CDR3 DNA reads TGTGCCAGCAGGCGTTACGCCGCTGACAGGGGGTCGGGTGGCTACACCTTC.

The CDR3 is CASSPINSPLHF. CDR3 bases: TGTGCCAGCAGCCCAATTAATTCACCCCTCCACTTT. The rearrangement joins TRBV27 to TRBJ1-6; D not certain. Germline values: CDR1 MNHEY, CDR2 SMNVEV (reference sequence). The CDR3 loop spans 12 amino acids. The V end lost 6 bases, the J end lost 6 bases, and 6 bases lay between the germline ends.

The chain joins TRBV28 to TRBJ2-5, with TRBD2 matching over 9 bases. The CDR3 is 16 residues long. In germline, CDR1 is MDHEN, CDR2 SYDVKM. V lost 7 bases to trimming and J lost 4 bases; unmatched junction nucleotides: 13. CDR3 amino acids: CASINSGGLGVETQYF. In DNA form, the CDR3 reads TGTGCCAGCATCAACAGCGGGGGGTTGGGTGTAGAGACCCAGTACTTC.

This clone was counted only a few times. The chain is built from TRBV5-6 and TRBJ1-2; D not resolved. V gave up 0 bases and J gave up 4 bases, with 10 bases separating them. CDR1 is SGHDT and CDR2 is YYEEEE in the germline V gene. This CDR3 is 14 amino acids long. CDR3 sequence: CASSLAGRSYGYTF. The DNA for the CDR3 is TGTGCCAGCAGCTTGGCGGGCAGAAGCTATGGCTACACCTTC.

The chain employs TRBV5-6 and TRBJ2-1, with TRBD2 matching over 15 bases. Looked up from germline, CDR1 is SGHDT and CDR2 is YYEEEE. The CDR3 runs 14 residues. V lost 3 bases and J lost 11; bases outside the gene matches: 3. The CDR3 DNA reads as TGTGCCAGCAGCTCGGGACTAGCGGGGGGCAAGCAGTTCTTC. Its protein is CASSSGLAGGKQFF.

J is TRBJ2-3 and V is TRBV7-3; 10 nucleotides align to TRBD2. The germline V gene has CDR1 SGHTA and CDR2 FQGTGA. The CDR3 length is 16 residues. J was trimmed by 6 bases and V by 5 bases; bases with no gene match: 11. CDR3 loop: CASSPNSGGPRDTQYF. CDR3 nucleotides: TGTGCCAGCAGCCCAAATAGCGGGGGGCCTCGGGATACGCAGTATTTT.

The genes are TRBV9 and TRBJ2-1; D is unclear. The CDR3 is 14 amino acids. CDR1 and CDR2 from the germline V gene are SGDLS and YYNGEE. Trimming removed 0 bases at V and 5 bases at J, with 9 bases between. CDR3 in amino acids: CASSVARWDNEQFF. Here the CDR3 DNA reads TGTGCCAGCAGCGTAGCGCGGTGGGACAATGAGCAGTTCTTC.

The genes are TRBV4-1 and TRBJ1-2, with D unresolved. Germline V CDR1 and CDR2: MGHRA, YSYEKL. This CDR3 has 13 amino acids. V lost 5 bases and J 6 bases, leaving 13 bases between the germline ends. This CDR3 reads CASSWSGANGYTF. CDR3 DNA: TGCGCCAGCAGCTGGTCCGGAGCGAATGGCTACACCTTC.

This clone has a handful of counts. J is TRBJ2-7 and V is TRBV5-5, with TRBD1 matching 8 bases. Germline CDR1 SGHKS, CDR2 YYEKEE (reference sequence). The ends lost 0 bases at V and 5 bases at J; junction bases unmatched: 4. The CDR3 runs 14 residues. The CDR3 nucleotides read TGTGCCAGCAGCTTGGGACAGGGGATGGACGAGCAGTACTTC. Protein: CASSLGQGMDEQYF.

The chain uses TRBV2 and TRBJ2-7; D call uncertain. The CDR3 length is 12 residues. V lost 7 bases, J lost 2 bases, and 9 bases lay in between. Germline V gene lookup returns CDR1 SNHLY and CDR2 FYNNEI. The CDR3 DNA follows: TGTGCCAGCAACCGGGCTGCCTACGAGCAGTACTTC. Protein: CASNRAAYEQYF.

This clone was detected only once. This chain links TRBV19 with TRBJ2-7; TRBD1 is a possible D gene (6 bases). The CDR3 length is 14 residues. Looked up from germline, CDR1 is LNHDA and CDR2 is SQIVND (reference sequence). Deletions cut 3 bases from V and 2 bases from J, with 11 bases between. CDR3 nucleotide sequence: TGTGCCAGTAGTATGGGTTCAGGGGCCTACGAGCAGTACTTC. This translates into CASSMGSGAYEQYF.

J is TRBJ2-5 and V is TRBV6-1; TRBD2 matches 8 bases. CDR3 length: 16 residues. Germline-derived CDR1 and CDR2 are MNHNS and SASEGT. The trim removed 3 bases at V and 2 bases at J, leaving 8 bases unmatched. CDR3 DNA sequence: TGTGCCAGCAGTGATACGGGGGGGCCCTATCAAGAGACCCAGTACTTC. Translating it yields CASSDTGGPYQETQYF.

This rearrangement joins TRBV30 to TRBJ2-1; 13 bases are a match to TRBD2. The J segment lost 0 bases and the V segment lost 1 base, leaving 6 bases of the junction unmatched. CDR3 size: 18 residues. Germline V CDR1 and CDR2: GTSNPN, SVGIG (reference sequence). The chain's CDR3 is CAWSERTSGGLSYNEQFF. The CDR3 nucleotides read TGTGCCTGGAGTGAACGGACTAGCGGGGGCCTCTCCTACAATGAGCAGTTCTTC.

This clone came up once. The chain recombines TRBV7-9 with TRBJ2-7, with 12 bases identical to TRBD1. Germline CDR1 is SEHNR and CDR2 is FQNEAQ (reference sequence). J was trimmed by 3 bases and V by 3 bases; bases with no gene match: 9. The CDR3 has 17 amino acids. The CDR3 reads CASSLGQGATNFYEQYF. The CDR3 region has the DNA TGTGCCAGCAGCTTGGGACAGGGGGCGACTAATTTCTACGAGCAGTACTTC.

This clone was seen a single time. The V and J genes are TRBV23-1 and TRBJ1-6; D unresolved. TRBV23-1 belongs to the ORF category, with a function that is uncertain. Trimming left V 4 bases short and J 9 bases short, with 22 bases between. CDR3 size: 17 residues. CDR3 residues: CASSPNRDRHLFSPLHF. CDR3 coding DNA: TGCGCCAGCAGTCCAAACCGCGACCGCCACCTTTTTTCACCCCTCCACTTT.

The rearrangement links TRBV2 to TRBJ1-5, with D perhaps TRBD1 (5 bases). This CDR3 is 15 amino acids long. V was shortened by 10 bases and J by 3 bases, with 19 bases between the two germline ends. Germline CDR1 is SNHLY and CDR2 is FYNNEI. CDR3 sequence: CATQGRVRLNQPQHF. CDR3 DNA: TGTGCCACCCAAGGCAGGGTCCGTCTCAATCAGCCCCAGCATTTT.

The chain carries TRBV27 and TRBJ2-2; 7 bases map to TRBD1. With 3 bases clipped from V and 7 bases from J, the junction kept 5 bases outside the gene matches. Germline CDR1 is MNHEY and CDR2 is SMNVEV (reference sequence). The CDR3 extends over 14 amino acids. The CDR3 sequence: CASSLTGKVGELFF. The CDR3 DNA is TGTGCCAGCAGTTTGACAGGGAAGGTCGGGGAGCTGTTTTTT.

The chain carries TRBV2 and TRBJ2-1; D might be TRBD1 (5 bases). The CDR3 has 14 amino acids. V was cut by 4 bases and J by 6 bases, with 13 bases left in between. Per the germline V gene, CDR1 is SNHLY and CDR2 is FYNNEI. The CDR3 is CASSGVRASNEQFF. In nucleotides, the CDR3 is TGTGCCAGCAGTGGCGTCAGGGCGAGCAATGAGCAGTTCTTC.

The chain recombines TRBV7-9 with TRBJ1-2, with TRBD1 as a possible D gene (6 bases). From germline, CDR1 is SEHNR and CDR2 FQNEAQ (reference sequence). The CDR3 extends over 14 amino acids. V was clipped by 8 bases and J by 6 bases, with 19 bases between them. In DNA, the CDR3 is TGTGCCAGCGTCAAAGGGGGGGCGCGGGATGGCTACACCTTC. It encodes CASVKGGARDGYTF.

The genes are TRBV4-3 and TRBJ2-3, with a weak D call TRBD2 (5 bases). V dropped 3 bases and J dropped 2 bases, with 18 bases sitting between them. Germline CDR1 LGHNA, CDR2 YSLEER. This CDR3 contains 17 residues. The CDR3 coding sequence is TGCGCCAGCAGCCACCCCACAGCGGCGGGCTCCACAGATACGCAGTATTTT. Translating it yields CASSHPTAAGSTDTQYF.

The chain couples TRBV5-8 to TRBJ2-7; 7 nucleotides match TRBD1. Germline CDR1 SGHTS, CDR2 YDEGEE. The CDR3 runs 14 residues. V dropped 7 bases and J dropped 5; count of bases not matched to a gene: 12. The CDR3 loop reads CASGTGTVNNEQYF. The CDR3 DNA reads TGTGCCAGCGGTACCGGGACAGTTAATAACGAGCAGTACTTC.

The chain recombines TRBV2 with TRBJ1-1; tentatively, D is TRBD1 (5 bases). The CDR3 runs 13 residues. The germline CDR1 and CDR2 sequences are SNHLY and FYNNEI. The V end was cut by 11 bases, the J end by 5 bases, with 18 bases between. CDR3 amino acids: CACSYGDSTEAFF. DNA of the CDR3: TGTGCCTGCTCCTACGGGGACTCGACTGAAGCTTTCTTT.